This T cell receptor beta chain was recorded in a study of control samples from healthy donors and cancer patients (dated by TCRdb to about 2020). In regard to this clone: The antigen it binds to is not known. There are no base qualities to consult, and no much larger clone falls within one base.

Reading from cysteine to phenylalanine, the CDR3 counts 14 amino acids. Only the CDR3 DNA is retained, 42 bases long and in frame from the first base. From a lookup of the germline V gene, CDR1 and CDR2 are LGHNA and YSLEER. V is reduced by 2 bases and J by 8 bases, leaving a spacing of 15 bases between them. Libraries were constructed by the immunoSEQ multiplex PCR assay. TCRdb obtained this table from immuneACCESS and retained in-frame rearrangements with V and J assigned. These tables miss some clones; where compared with another copy, unresolved V genes account for less than half of the shortfall, and the remainder is unexplained. This sample comprises about 100,000 clones, approximately 90% of them detected only once. Jointly, the top ten make up about 7.8% of the sample.

The sequencing sample was made of blood. Recombination connected TRBV4-3 to TRBJ1-2; no D gene call is confident. The sequence came from a man younger than 45 in good health. Read as DNA, the sequence is TGCGCCAGCAGCCAACCTACAGCAGACGCGGGCTACACCTTC. It codes for CASSQPTADAGYTF.